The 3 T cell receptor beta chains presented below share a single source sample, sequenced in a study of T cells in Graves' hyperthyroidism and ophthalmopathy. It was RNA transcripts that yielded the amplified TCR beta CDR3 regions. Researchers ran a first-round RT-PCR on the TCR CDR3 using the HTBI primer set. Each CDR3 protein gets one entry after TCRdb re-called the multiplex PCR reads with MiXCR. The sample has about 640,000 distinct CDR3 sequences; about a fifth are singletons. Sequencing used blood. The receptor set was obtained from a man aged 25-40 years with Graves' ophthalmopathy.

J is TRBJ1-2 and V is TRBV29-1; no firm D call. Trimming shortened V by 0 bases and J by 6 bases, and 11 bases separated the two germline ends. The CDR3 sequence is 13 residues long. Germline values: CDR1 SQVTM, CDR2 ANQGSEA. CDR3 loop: CSVEDRGIDGYTF. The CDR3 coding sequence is TGCAGCGTTGAAGATCGAGGGATAGATGGCTACACCTTC.

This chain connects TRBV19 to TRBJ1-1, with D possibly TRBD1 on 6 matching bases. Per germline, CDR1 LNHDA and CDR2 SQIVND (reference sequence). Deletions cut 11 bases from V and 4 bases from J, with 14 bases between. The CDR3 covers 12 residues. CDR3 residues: CACMDRPTEAFF. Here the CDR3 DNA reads TGTGCCTGTATGGACAGACCCACTGAAGCTTTCTTT.

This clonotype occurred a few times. CDR3: CASGSQDFSRYEQYF. The CDR3 coding sequence is TGTGCTAGTGGTTCCCAGGACTTCTCTAGGTACGAGCAGTACTTC. The chain has TRBV12-5 and TRBJ2-7; D might be TRBD2 (5 bases). Trimming pared 4 bases from V and 4 bases from J, leaving 17 bases between. Germline V gene sequence: CDR1 LGHNT, CDR2 FRNRAP. The CDR3 loop spans 15 amino acids.